This section outlines one T cell receptor (beta chain) sequence together with its context. Its antigen target is currently unknown. Read data end 3 residues before the CDR3 end; the end is taken from the germline J gene. Every participant had a single incident cervical HPV16 infection, and women with prevalent HPV16 infections were excluded. Cervical HPV DNA was detected with MY09/MY11 PCR, and genotyping was done by dot-blot hybridization. Roughly 15 mL of heparinized blood was centrifuged, after which the buffy coat was aliquoted, frozen at -30 degrees C, and then stored at -80 degrees C. Genomic DNA was extracted from buffy coat specimens using QIAGEN kits. The data derive from a study of T cells in women clearing cervical HPV infection (dated by TCRdb to the late 2010s). Looking at the study overall: The cases were 20 to 25 women with histologically confirmed HPV16-related CIN3 or worse, and 2 of those women had invasive cancers. Quality controls consisted of five blinded duplicates per group, for a total of roughly 60 samples made up of around 50 participants and about ten replicates. Cases and controls were matched on year of sample collection and on age within five years. Because only a few women had HLA typing data, the possibility that HLA type acted as a confounder could not be ruled out. In the parent cohort, about 10,000 women aged 18 or older were enrolled in Guanacaste, Costa Rica, during about 1992 to 1994 and then followed for less than 8 years. Blood from cases was collected at the visit where the lesion was first found, while blood from controls was collected once the infection could no longer be detected. The roughly 27 controls were women who cleared a single incident HPV16 infection within 12 months without developing precancer or cancer. The exploratory proof-of-principle case-control study was nested within the Guanacaste HPV Natural History Study in Costa Rica and compared TCR repertoires across cervical HPV16 outcomes. For cases, the median interval between lesion detection and blood sampling was around 140 days, with an interquartile range of roughly 85 to 200 days. Cases had a median age of about 34 years and controls had a median age of around 41, with no significant differences in baseline characteristics. Results and caveats for the whole study, not just this receptor: By combining richness with V gene abundances, random forest classifiers separated cases from controls with an estimated AUC of 0.83. Because the number of T cells per sample was unknown, the richness differences could reflect varying T-cell content rather than repertoire biology. Because of the cross-sectional design, the study could not determine whether the associations came before infection or resulted from infection, and neither effector/memory subsets nor HPV-specific T cells were isolated. Cases had lower TRBV6-7 relative abundance than controls (approximately 0.11% versus 0.16%; Bonferroni P = 0.0008). Across sequencing depths, CIN3+ cases showed significantly higher TCR repertoire richness than controls, but evenness did not differ between the groups.

Using the immunoSEQ assay, multiplex PCR amplified TCR beta CDR3 regions from an average of approximately 1,200 ng of genomic DNA per sample. The assay corrected primer bias using a complete synthetic TCR repertoire to establish an amplification baseline. The amplicons were sequenced using the Illumina platform. The authors' pipeline ran thus. Error correction of the sequences involved clustering with frequency ratios plus a modified nearest-neighbor algorithm, after which the sequences were analyzed in the immunoSEQ Analyzer using IMGT gene definitions. At each rarefaction depth, TCR richness and evenness were averaged across 20 rarefaction repeats, and any sample with fewer sequences than the depth was left out. Relative abundances of V, D and J genes were compared between groups using Wilcoxon rank sum tests, with FDR correction applied. Blinded duplicates gave an intraclass correlation of more than 90% for TCR richness and an average of around 83% across around 70 gene segments. Drawn from immuneACCESS, this table holds only the in-frame rearrangements with V and J called that TCRdb kept. Clones are partly lost; checked studies trace under half to an unresolved V gene and leave the rest unexplained. Clone size and the V and J calls come from that table; the DNA yielded D and trimming. The data table for this sample lists roughly 20,000 clones. The ten largest clones capture 5% to 5.5% of the sample.

Germline trimming: 3 bases from V, 4 bases from J; junction bases outside gene matches: 4. Sequences DFQATT (CDR1) and SNEGSKA (CDR2) are obtained from the germline V gene (reference sequence). From the cysteine up to the phenylalanine, the CDR3 has a length of 14 residues. The DNA shown is the part of the CDR3 that was read: 33 bases, in frame from base 1. This receptor chain uses TRBV20-1 and TRBJ1-2; 11 central nucleotides agree with TRBD1. The sequence was collected from a woman aged 18 to 75 with a cervical HPV16 infection that either progressed to CIN3+ or cleared (not recorded which). Specimen: blood buffy coat. Incomplete CDR3 DNA: TGCAGTGCTAGTAAGGGACAGGGGGGCTATGGC. Translated, it gives CSASKGQGGYG. The whole CDR3 reads CSASKGQGGYGYTF.